Following are 30 T cell receptor beta chains from one sample sequenced in a study of PD-1 blockade in classical Hodgkin lymphoma. Every single patient, without exception, relapsed after autologous stem cell transplantation, and brentuximab vedotin exposure varied. The assay was immunoSEQ multiplex PCR, and TCRdb's table has in-frame clones only and misses some. The sample yields 120,000 to 150,000 clones, about 81% seen once. Sequenced material: peripheral blood mononuclear cells (PBMCs), taken before the second cycle of nivolumab. These receptors were obtained from a human donor with classical Hodgkin lymphoma.

The V gene is TRBV7-2, the J gene TRBJ2-2; 10 nucleotides align to TRBD1. CDR3 size: 16 residues. Unmatched junction bases numbered 8, after V lost 5 bases and J lost 5 bases. Germline lookup yields CDR1 SGHTA and CDR2 FQGNSA. DNA for the CDR3: TGTGCCAGCAGCCTCCCCGGGACAGGGGTTACCGGGGAGCTGTTTTTT. Translating gives CASSLPGTGVTGELFF.

This rearrangement joins TRBV28 to TRBJ2-2, with TRBD2 matching 7 bases. The germline V gene encodes CDR1 MDHEN and CDR2 SYDVKM. This CDR3 spans 14 amino acids. With 6 bases clipped from V and 4 bases from J, the junction kept 5 bases outside the gene matches. CDR3: CASSQSGVTGELFF. Here the CDR3 DNA reads TGTGCCAGCAGCCAAAGCGGGGTCACCGGGGAGCTGTTTTTT.

This chain connects TRBV4-2 to TRBJ1-6; D is perhaps TRBD1 (5 bases). In germline, CDR1 is LGHNA, CDR2 YNFKEQ. This CDR3 is 13 amino acids long. V lost 1 base and J lost 7, with 5 bases in between. CDR3 sequence reads: CASSQGTNSPLHF. CDR3 nucleotides: TGTGCCAGCAGCCAAGGGACAAATTCACCCCTCCACTTT.

V is TRBV18 and J is TRBJ1-4; D unclear. Per germline, CDR1 KGHSH and CDR2 LQKENI. V shed 5 bases and J shed 5 bases, with 9 bases lying between them. The CDR3 extends over 13 amino acids. CDR3 sequence reads: CASSSTVNEKLFF. The CDR3 DNA reads as TGTGCCAGCTCAAGCACGGTGAATGAAAAACTGTTTTTT.

The J gene is TRBJ2-2, the V gene TRBV7-9; no definite D call. Germline CDR1 is SEHNR and CDR2 is FQNEAQ (reference sequence). V lost 3 bases and J 5 bases, leaving 4 bases between the germline ends. CDR3 length equals 12 residues. The CDR3 loop is CASSFRTGELFF. The CDR3 nucleotides read TGTGCCAGCAGCTTTAGGACCGGGGAGCTGTTTTTT.

The sample holds one count of this clone. This sequence joins TRBV10-3 and TRBJ1-5; D may be TRBD1 (5 bases). The CDR3 runs to 17 residues. Trimming removed 0 bases at V and 10 bases at J, with 22 bases between. Germline loops: CDR1 ENHRY, CDR2 SYGVKD. CDR3 residues: CAISESLANRGPRPQHF. CDR3 DNA sequence: TGTGCCATCAGTGAGTCACTGGCGAACCGGGGACCAAGACCCCAGCATTTT.

V usage is TRBV7-3 and J usage is TRBJ1-1, with a possible D match to TRBD1 (6 bases). V lost 4 bases and J 6 bases, leaving 12 bases between the germline ends. Germline V gives CDR1 SGHTA, CDR2 FQGTGA. The CDR3 length is 13 residues. The CDR3 DNA sequence: TGTGCCAGCAGCTCAACAGGGTTCGCTGAAGCTTTCTTT. Residues: CASSSTGFAEAFF.

The chain employs TRBV18 and TRBJ1-6; no definite D call. With 2 bases removed from V and 2 bases from J, the gap between germline ends came to 7 bases. This CDR3 has 15 residues. Germline V gene data show CDR1 as KGHSH and CDR2 as LQKENI. Here the CDR3 reads CASSPGSAYNSPLHF. The CDR3 coding sequence is TGTGCCAGCTCACCAGGGAGCGCCTATAATTCACCCCTCCACTTT.

This rearrangement joins TRBV6-6 to TRBJ1-4, with a tentative D call TRBD1 (6 bases). The CDR3 spans 13 residues. Germline V gene sequence: CDR1 MNHNY, CDR2 SVGAGI (reference sequence). V lost 6 bases to trimming and J lost 3 bases, with 8 bases between them. The CDR3 nucleotides are TGTGCCAGCAGACAGGGTGCTAATGAAAAACTGTTTTTT. This codes for CASRQGANEKLFF.

The rearrangement joins TRBV6-5 to TRBJ1-2; D gene ambiguous. Per the germline V gene, CDR1 is MNHEY and CDR2 is SVGAGI. The length of the CDR3 is 11 residues. The V gene lost 6 bases and the J gene lost 0 bases, with 2 bases spanning the gap. In DNA, the CDR3 is TGTGCCAGCAGGACTAACTATGGCTACACCTTC. Its translation: CASRTNYGYTF.

V is TRBV19 and J is TRBJ2-7, with 11 positions matching TRBD2. Germline CDR1 and CDR2: LNHDA and SQIVND (reference sequence). CDR3 length equals 14 residues. The ends lost 4 bases at V and 4 bases at J; junction bases unmatched: 3. The CDR3 nucleotides are TGTGCCAGTAGTAAGACTAGCGGGACTTACGAGCAGTACTTC. Protein: CASSKTSGTYEQYF. Together with reference TRBV19 and TRBJ2-7, the CDR3 gives the full variable domain: DGGITQSPKYLFRKEGQNVTLSCEQNLNHDAMYWYRQDPGQGLRLIYYSQIVNDFQKGDIAEGYSVSREKKESFPLTVTSAQKNPTAFYLCASSKTSGTYEQYFGPGTRLTVT.

The CDR3, as DNA: TGTGCCAGCAGACCGACAGGGTTCCAAGAGACCCAGTACTTC. The encoded protein is CASRPTGFQETQYF. The chain couples TRBV6-5 to TRBJ2-5, with 7 bases aligning to TRBD1. The junction had 5 bases not matched to a gene; V was cut back by 6 bases and J by 1 base. The CDR3 sequence is 14 residues long. Germline CDR1 and CDR2: MNHEY and SVGAGI.

V is TRBV2 and J is TRBJ1-4, with 7 nucleotides matching TRBD1. Germline V gene data show CDR1 as SNHLY and CDR2 as FYNNEI. This CDR3 has 13 amino acids. The trim removed 8 bases at V and 7 bases at J, leaving 7 bases unmatched. The CDR3 protein is CASARGSGEKLFF. The DNA for the CDR3 is TGTGCCAGCGCCAGGGGGAGCGGTGAAAAACTGTTTTTT.

J is TRBJ1-2 and V is TRBV10-3; D is possibly TRBD1 (5 bases). Trimming stripped 3 bases from V and 7 bases from J, with 18 bases between. CDR1 and CDR2 (germline): ENHRY, SYGVKD. The CDR3 spans 15 residues. The CDR3 sequence is CAISEGQGGGLGYTF. CDR3 DNA: TGTGCCATCAGTGAAGGACAAGGTGGGGGTCTTGGCTACACCTTC.

The chain carries TRBV7-9 and TRBJ2-1, with unresolved D. The CDR3 length is 12 residues. The V and J ends lost 5 bases and 7 bases respectively, with 9 bases between them. CDR1 and CDR2 from the germline V gene are SEHNR and FQNEAQ (reference sequence). Here the CDR3 reads CASSALGNEQFF. The CDR3 region has the DNA TGTGCCAGCAGCGCTCTAGGGAATGAGCAGTTCTTC.

The chain is built from TRBV6-4 and TRBJ2-3, with 9 bases identical to TRBD1. Germline V gives CDR1 MRHNA, CDR2 SNTAGT. V lost 6 bases and J lost 3; bases outside the gene matches: 1. The length of the CDR3 is 13 residues. This CDR3 is CASRGTGTDTQYF. The CDR3 coding sequence is TGTGCCAGCAGAGGGACAGGGACAGATACGCAGTATTTT.

The gene calls are TRBV6-5 and TRBJ1-1; D gene uncertain. CDR1 is MNHEY, CDR2 SVGAGI, per germline. There are 14 residues in the CDR3. V lost 10 bases, J lost 4 bases, and 19 bases lay in between. CDR3 amino acids: CATERRQAFTEAFF. The CDR3 DNA follows: TGTGCCACCGAACGGAGGCAGGCTTTCACTGAAGCTTTCTTT.

This chain uses TRBV2 with TRBJ2-6, with no clear D. The CDR3 extends over 15 amino acids. Germline CDR1 is SNHLY and CDR2 is FYNNEI. The germline V and J ends were trimmed by 5 bases and 0 bases, with 8 bases remaining between them. CDR3 bases: TGTGCCAGCAGTCCTACTACCTCTGGGGCCAACGTCCTGACTTTC. This codes for CASSPTTSGANVLTF.

The chain carries TRBV9 and TRBJ1-2, with D unresolved. Trimming took 0 bases from V and 8 from J, leaving 17 bases between them. The CDR3 spans 15 residues. Germline CDR1 reads SGDLS; CDR2 reads YYNGEE. CDR3: CASSVGGGSLSGYTF. CDR3 nucleotide sequence: TGTGCCAGCAGCGTAGGAGGAGGGTCCTTGTCCGGCTACACCTTC. The entire variable domain, with the rest obtained from reference TRBV9 and TRBJ1-2, is as follows: DSGVTQTPKHLITATGQRVTLRCSPRSGDLSVYWYQQSLDQGLQFLIQYYNGEERAKGNILERFSAQQFPDLHSELNLSSLELGDSALYFCASSVGGGSLSGYTFGSGTRLTVV.

The J gene is TRBJ1-5, the V gene TRBV9; possible D gene TRBD1, 6 bases. The germline V gene has CDR1 SGDLS and CDR2 YYNGEE. The CDR3 has 15 residues. V was trimmed by 2 bases and J by 4 bases, leaving 13 bases between them. The CDR3 loop reads CASSVSTGRNQPQHF. DNA of the CDR3: TGTGCCAGCAGCGTGAGCACAGGGAGGAATCAGCCCCAGCATTTT.

The gene calls are TRBV2 and TRBJ2-1, with D perhaps matching TRBD2 (6 bases). The V and J ends lost 2 bases and 5 bases respectively, with 16 bases between them. CDR3 length: 16 amino acids. Germline loops: CDR1 SNHLY, CDR2 FYNNEI. CDR3 nucleotide sequence: TGTGCCAGCAGTGAAACTCGGGACTGGCATGACAATGAGCAGTTCTTC. Translation: CASSETRDWHDNEQFF.

V gene TRBV2 combines with J gene TRBJ1-6, with D possibly matching TRBD1 (5 bases). The V end was cut by 7 bases, the J end by 7 bases, with 14 bases between. Germline CDR1 and CDR2: SNHLY and FYNNEI. CDR3 length equals 14 residues. DNA of the CDR3: TGTGCCAGCAACTCTCAGGGTGGAAATTCACCCCTCCACTTT. This translates into CASNSQGGNSPLHF.

The CDR3 nucleotides are TGTGCCAGCTCACCCGGGACAGGGAGTGGTACGCAGTATTTT. It yields the protein CASSPGTGSGTQYF. The chain links TRBV18 to TRBJ2-3; 9 nucleotides agree with TRBD1. V shed 3 bases and J 8 bases; nucleotides not matched to a gene: 6. Germline values: CDR1 KGHSH, CDR2 LQKENI. This CDR3 is built from 14 residues.

The chain carries TRBV6-6 and TRBJ2-6, with D perhaps matching TRBD1 (6 bases). The CDR3 runs to 16 residues. CDR1 is MNHNY and CDR2 is SVGAGI in the germline V gene (reference sequence). V gave up 2 bases and J gave up 2 bases, with 10 bases separating them. The CDR3 sequence is CASSYPGGPGANVLTF. DNA of the CDR3: TGTGCCAGCAGTTACCCTGGGGGCCCTGGGGCCAACGTCCTGACTTTC.

This clone was counted a few times. This chain joins TRBV27 and TRBJ2-5, with TRBD2 as a possible D gene (6 bases). Looked up from germline, CDR1 is MNHEY and CDR2 is SMNVEV (reference sequence). V shed 3 bases and J shed 2 bases, with 13 bases lying between them. The CDR3 sequence is 15 residues long. CDR3 amino acids: CASSFKLATQETQYF. Here the CDR3 DNA reads TGTGCCAGCAGTTTTAAGCTAGCGACACAAGAGACCCAGTACTTC.

The chain recombines TRBV27 with TRBJ2-7, with TRBD1 identical over 11 bases. Germline V CDR1 and CDR2: MNHEY, SMNVEV (reference sequence). This CDR3 has 14 amino acids. J was trimmed by 6 bases and V by 4 bases; bases with no gene match: 5. The CDR3 sequence is CASSSGQGASEQYF. CDR3 DNA sequence: TGTGCCAGCAGTTCCGGACAGGGGGCCTCCGAGCAGTACTTC.

This clone was seen a single time. The V call is TRBV7-2, the J call TRBJ1-2; TRBD1 might be the D (5 bases). This CDR3 contains 15 residues. The V end lost 4 bases, the J end lost 0 bases, and 12 bases lay between the germline ends. Germline V CDR1 and CDR2: SGHTA, FQGNSA. CDR3 loop: CASSYPGRSNYGYTF. CDR3 DNA sequence: TGTGCCAGCAGCTACCCGGGACGGTCTAACTATGGCTACACCTTC.

The chain recombines TRBV6-6 with TRBJ1-5; the match to TRBD1 covers 7 bases. After removal of 6 bases from V and 7 bases from J, the junction contained 9 bases not matched to a gene. Per germline, CDR1 MNHNY and CDR2 SVGAGI (reference sequence). The CDR3 runs 14 residues. The CDR3 reads CASRPTGAHQPQHF. DNA for the CDR3: TGTGCCAGCAGACCTACAGGGGCACACCAGCCCCAGCATTTT.

The rearrangement uses TRBV18 and TRBJ2-5; D not certain. Germline CDR1 is KGHSH and CDR2 is LQKENI. CDR3 length equals 14 residues. V lost 3 bases and J 4 bases, leaving 12 bases between the germline ends. The CDR3 DNA sequence: TGTGCCAGCTCACCCCTTTTCACGGGAGAGACCCAGTACTTC. It specifies CASSPLFTGETQYF.

A few counts support this clone. The chain combines TRBV6-1 with TRBJ1-5; the D gene is possibly TRBD1 (5 bases). The CDR3 loop spans 13 amino acids. Germline V CDR1 and CDR2: MNHNS, SASEGT. Trimming cost V 6 bases and J 4 bases, with 10 bases left between them. Here the CDR3 reads CASRNGGNQPQHF. CDR3 bases: TGTGCCAGCAGGAACGGGGGGAATCAGCCCCAGCATTTT.